The rows below give T cell receptor beta chains drawn from one sample of a study of blood T cell repertoires in COVID-19. Produced via immunoSEQ multiplex PCR; TCRdb's table is partial and in-frame only. The table records roughly 93,000 clones, roughly 87% of them present only once. The sample taken for sequencing was peripheral blood. The receptors shown here come from a man aged 50 to 60 with acute or convalescent COVID-19. The CDR3 runs from the conserved cysteine through the conserved F or W. Fields, in order: V gene, clone size, D gene, J gene, CDR3 DNA, CDR3 protein. D genes are given only for firm matches. Some rows have no size entry. The others give once, few or many, or a class for an expanded clone.

v_gene: TRBV6-2/TRBV6-3; abundance: -; d_gene: -; j_gene: TRBJ2-4; CDR3nt: TGTGCCAGCAGTTTCACCGCAGGTGAAGCCAAAAACATTCAGTACTTC; CDR3aa: CASSFTAGEAKNIQYF
v_gene: TRBV19; abundance: -; d_gene: -; j_gene: TRBJ1-2; CDR3nt: TGTGCCAGTAGTATGTCCGGGACGGGAGCTAACTATGGCTACACCTTC; CDR3aa: CASSMSGTGANYGYTF
v_gene: TRBV3-1/TRBV3-2; abundance: -; d_gene: TRBD2; j_gene: TRBJ2-1; CDR3nt: TGTGCCAGCAGCCAGTTTAGCGGGGCCTACAATGAGCAGTTCTTC; CDR3aa: CASSQFSGAYNEQFF
v_gene: TRBV6-5; abundance: -; d_gene: -; j_gene: TRBJ1-1; CDR3nt: TGTGCCAGCAGTTACTCGAAGGGGCTGATGAACACTGAAGCTTTCTTT; CDR3aa: CASSYSKGLMNTEAFF
v_gene: TRBV28; abundance: -; d_gene: TRBD1; j_gene: TRBJ1-5; CDR3nt: TGTGCCCACAGGGGGCGAAGCAATCAGCCCCAGCATTTT; CDR3aa: CAHRGRSNQPQHF
v_gene: TRBV5-1; abundance: -; d_gene: -; j_gene: TRBJ1-1; CDR3nt: TGCGCCAGCAGCTTGGGGGCTCGGACTGAAGCTTTCTTT; CDR3aa: CASSLGARTEAFF
v_gene: TRBV5-1; abundance: -; d_gene: TRBD2; j_gene: TRBJ2-3; CDR3nt: TGCGCCAGCAGCTTTCATAGCGGGGGCCTTAGCACAGATACGCAGTATTTT; CDR3aa: CASSFHSGGLSTDTQYF
v_gene: TRBV7-2; abundance: -; d_gene: -; j_gene: TRBJ1-6; CDR3nt: TGTGCCAGCAGCTTAGACCGCGCTACCTATAATTCACCCCTCCACTTT; CDR3aa: CASSLDRATYNSPLHF
v_gene: TRBV29-1; abundance: -; d_gene: TRBD2; j_gene: TRBJ2-5; CDR3nt: TGCAGCGTTGAGGGGGCGGGACTAGCGGGACGAGAGACCCAGTACTTC; CDR3aa: CSVEGAGLAGRETQYF
v_gene: TRBV10-1; abundance: once; d_gene: -; j_gene: TRBJ2-5; CDR3nt: TGCGCCAGCGGCGGGACGGCAACTGGAGAGACCCAGTACTTC; CDR3aa: CASGGTATGETQYF
v_gene: TRBV7-8; abundance: -; d_gene: -; j_gene: TRBJ1-1; CDR3nt: TGTGCCAGCAGCCCCAGGGGAGGGGACACTGAAGCTTTCTTT; CDR3aa: CASSPRGGDTEAFF
v_gene: TRBV13; abundance: -; d_gene: TRBD1; j_gene: TRBJ1-5; CDR3nt: TGTGCCAGCAGCCACAGGGGTTTCGGTCAGCCCCAGCATTTT; CDR3aa: CASSHRGFGQPQHF
v_gene: TRBV2; abundance: -; d_gene: -; j_gene: TRBJ1-1; CDR3nt: TGTGCCAGCATGAGAAGGGGTTCGAACACTGAAGCTTTCTTT; CDR3aa: CASMRRGSNTEAFF
v_gene: TRBV5-6; abundance: -; d_gene: -; j_gene: TRBJ1-3; CDR3nt: TGTGCCAGCAGCTTGCCGTTTGGAGGGACTGGAAACACCATATATTTT; CDR3aa: CASSLPFGGTGNTIYF
v_gene: TRBV6-5; abundance: -; d_gene: TRBD1; j_gene: TRBJ1-5; CDR3nt: TGTGCCAGCAGGAAGGACAGGGGCGATCAGCCCCAGCATTTT; CDR3aa: CASRKDRGDQPQHF
v_gene: TRBV4-1; abundance: -; d_gene: TRBD1; j_gene: TRBJ1-2; CDR3nt: TGCGCCAGCAGCCAACCGGATATGGACAGGGTCTATGGCTACACCTTC; CDR3aa: CASSQPDMDRVYGYTF
v_gene: TRBV30; abundance: -; d_gene: -; j_gene: TRBJ1-1; CDR3nt: TGTGCCTGGAGTGGACAGGCGAACACTGAAGCTTTCTTT; CDR3aa: CAWSGQANTEAFF
v_gene: TRBV10-3; abundance: -; d_gene: -; j_gene: TRBJ2-2; CDR3nt: TGTGCCATCAGGGGTGCGGGCTCCGGGGAGCTGTTTTTT; CDR3aa: CAIRGAGSGELFF
v_gene: TRBV7-8; abundance: -; d_gene: TRBD1; j_gene: TRBJ2-2; CDR3nt: TGTGCCAGCAGCTTAGGGGACAGGGGTCCCGGGGAGCTGTTTTTT; CDR3aa: CASSLGDRGPGELFF
v_gene: TRBV30; abundance: once; d_gene: -; j_gene: TRBJ2-3; CDR3nt: TGTGCCTGGAGTGTAAAATACACAGATACGCAGTATTTT; CDR3aa: CAWSVKYTDTQYF
v_gene: TRBV19; abundance: -; d_gene: -; j_gene: TRBJ1-2; CDR3nt: TGTGCCAGTAGTATACAGGGGATAAACTATGGCTACACCTTC; CDR3aa: CASSIQGINYGYTF
v_gene: TRBV19; abundance: -; d_gene: -; j_gene: TRBJ2-3; CDR3nt: TGTGCCAGTAACAAAATGACAGGTAGTCCGGGAGATACGCAGTATTTT; CDR3aa: CASNKMTGSPGDTQYF
v_gene: TRBV6-5; abundance: -; d_gene: -; j_gene: TRBJ1-4; CDR3nt: TGTGCCAGCAGCCCCCTGGATAGGGGTAATGAAAAACTGTTTTTT; CDR3aa: CASSPLDRGNEKLFF
v_gene: TRBV6-1; abundance: few; d_gene: -; j_gene: TRBJ1-5; CDR3nt: TGTGCCAGCAGTGAGTATCGGGGGGAAGAACAGCCCCAGCATTTT; CDR3aa: CASSEYRGEEQPQHF
v_gene: TRBV30; abundance: -; d_gene: -; j_gene: TRBJ1-3; CDR3nt: TGTGCCTGGAGTTCCACACCGGGTAACACCATATATTTT; CDR3aa: CAWSSTPGNTIYF
v_gene: TRBV13; abundance: -; d_gene: TRBD1; j_gene: TRBJ1-2; CDR3nt: TGTGCCAGCAGCCGACAGGGACCTTATGGCTACACCTTC; CDR3aa: CASSRQGPYGYTF
v_gene: TRBV10-2; abundance: few; d_gene: TRBD2; j_gene: TRBJ2-3; CDR3nt: TGCGCCAGCAGTGAGAGGCGGGGGGGCGCAGATACGCAGTATTTT; CDR3aa: CASSERRGGADTQYF
v_gene: TRBV19; abundance: -; d_gene: TRBD1; j_gene: TRBJ1-5; CDR3nt: TGTGCCAGTAACCCAAGAGGGCAGGGGGCGAGTCAGCCCCAGCATTTT; CDR3aa: CASNPRGQGASQPQHF
v_gene: TRBV6-5; abundance: -; d_gene: -; j_gene: TRBJ2-3; CDR3nt: TGTGCCAGCAATCTCGCGGGGATCACAGATACGCAGTATTTT; CDR3aa: CASNLAGITDTQYF
v_gene: TRBV19; abundance: -; d_gene: TRBD1; j_gene: TRBJ2-2; CDR3nt: TGTGCCAGTAGGACACAGGGGGCCGGGGAGCTGTTTTTT; CDR3aa: CASRTQGAGELFF
v_gene: TRBV30; abundance: once; d_gene: TRBD1; j_gene: TRBJ1-1; CDR3nt: TGTGCCTGGACGACAGGGCCGGCGAACACTGAAGCTTTCTTT; CDR3aa: CAWTTGPANTEAFF
v_gene: TRBV9; abundance: -; d_gene: -; j_gene: TRBJ1-3; CDR3nt: TGTGCCAGCAGCGTAGATCAGGACACGCAGTGGAATTTT; CDR3aa: CASSVDQDTQWNF
v_gene: TRBV3-1/TRBV3-2; abundance: -; d_gene: TRBD1; j_gene: TRBJ2-5; CDR3nt: TGTGCCAGCAGCCAAGGACAGGGGGCTGGGGAGACCCAGTACTTC; CDR3aa: CASSQGQGAGETQYF
v_gene: TRBV30; abundance: -; d_gene: -; j_gene: TRBJ2-3; CDR3nt: TGTGCCTGGGCCTCGGGGATCACAGATACGCAGTATTTT; CDR3aa: CAWASGITDTQYF
v_gene: TRBV4-1; abundance: -; d_gene: -; j_gene: TRBJ1-2; CDR3nt: TGCGCCAGCAGCCAAGGAACAGGAGTGGACTATGGCTACACCTTC; CDR3aa: CASSQGTGVDYGYTF
v_gene: TRBV5-1; abundance: -; d_gene: -; j_gene: TRBJ1-6; CDR3nt: TGCGCCAGCAGCATCGGGAGTGCCGGAATAACGACGTCCCTCCACTTT; CDR3aa: CASSIGSAGITTSLHF
v_gene: TRBV6-1; abundance: -; d_gene: -; j_gene: TRBJ2-4; CDR3nt: TGTGCCAGCAGTGAAGCGCTCGGCGGCCAAAACATTCAGTACTTC; CDR3aa: CASSEALGGQNIQYF
v_gene: TRBV7-3; abundance: -; d_gene: TRBD1; j_gene: TRBJ1-1; CDR3nt: TGTGCCAGCAGCTATAGACAGGGAAGTCCCACTGAAGCTTTCTTT; CDR3aa: CASSYRQGSPTEAFF
v_gene: TRBV5-1; abundance: -; d_gene: TRBD2; j_gene: TRBJ2-1; CDR3nt: TGCGCCAGCAGCTTGAGAGGACTAGCGGGGGGGCCTAATGAGCAGTTCTTC; CDR3aa: CASSLRGLAGGPNEQFF
v_gene: TRBV30; abundance: -; d_gene: TRBD1; j_gene: TRBJ1-1; CDR3nt: TGTGCCTGGACCACAGGGGGCCCTGAAGCTTTCTTT; CDR3aa: CAWTTGGPEAFF
v_gene: TRBV5-1; abundance: -; d_gene: TRBD2; j_gene: TRBJ2-2; CDR3nt: TGCGCCAGTCGGAGACTAGCCCAGAGCACCGGGGAGCTGTTTTTT; CDR3aa: CASRRLAQSTGELFF
v_gene: TRBV5-1; abundance: -; d_gene: -; j_gene: TRBJ2-2; CDR3nt: TGCGCCAGCAGCCTTAGCGTGCCGAACACCGGGGAGCTGTTTTTT; CDR3aa: CASSLSVPNTGELFF
v_gene: TRBV2; abundance: -; d_gene: -; j_gene: TRBJ2-5; CDR3nt: TGTGCCAGCTCCTGGGAGAGGCAAGAGACCCAGTACTTC; CDR3aa: CASSWERQETQYF
v_gene: TRBV27; abundance: -; d_gene: -; j_gene: TRBJ1-4; CDR3nt: TGTGCCAGCAGCCGACGACAGGCGTTCAATGAAAAACTGTTTTTT; CDR3aa: CASSRRQAFNEKLFF
v_gene: TRBV11-3; abundance: -; d_gene: TRBD2; j_gene: TRBJ2-1; CDR3nt: TGTGCCAGCAGCGCCACTAGCGGGGGGACGAAGTTCTTC; CDR3aa: CASSATSGGTKFF
v_gene: TRBV3-1/TRBV3-2; abundance: -; d_gene: -; j_gene: TRBJ2-3; CDR3nt: TGTGCCAGCAGCCAGACTAGTCTCCATACGCAGTATTTT; CDR3aa: CASSQTSLHTQYF
v_gene: TRBV28; abundance: once; d_gene: TRBD1; j_gene: TRBJ1-2; CDR3nt: TGTGCCAGCAGTTTAGGGACAGCTAACTATGGCTACACCTTC; CDR3aa: CASSLGTANYGYTF
v_gene: TRBV15; abundance: -; d_gene: TRBD2; j_gene: TRBJ2-1; CDR3nt: TGTGCCACCAGCAGGGGGACTAGCGTTTCCAATGAGCAGTTCTTC; CDR3aa: CATSRGTSVSNEQFF
v_gene: TRBV28; abundance: -; d_gene: -; j_gene: TRBJ1-2; CDR3nt: TGTGCCAGCCGCCCTGGGGGCAGCTCTAACTATGGCTACACCTTC; CDR3aa: CASRPGGSSNYGYTF